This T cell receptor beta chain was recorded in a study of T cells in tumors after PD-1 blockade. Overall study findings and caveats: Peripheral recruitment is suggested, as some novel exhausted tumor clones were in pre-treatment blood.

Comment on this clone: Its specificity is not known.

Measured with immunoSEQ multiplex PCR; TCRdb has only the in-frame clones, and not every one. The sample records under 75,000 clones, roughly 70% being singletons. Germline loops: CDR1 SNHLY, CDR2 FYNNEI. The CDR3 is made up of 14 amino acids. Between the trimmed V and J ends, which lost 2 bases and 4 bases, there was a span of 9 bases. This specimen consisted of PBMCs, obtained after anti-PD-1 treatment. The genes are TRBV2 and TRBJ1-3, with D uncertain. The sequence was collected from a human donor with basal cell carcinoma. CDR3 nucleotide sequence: TGTGCCAGCAGTGAATCGGGTGGGGGAAACACCATATATTTT. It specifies CASSESGGGNTIYF.